These 20 T cell receptor beta chains were all obtained from the same sample, sequenced in a study of PD-L1 blockade in urothelial cancer. Time point of the sample: pretreatment peripheral blood. Libraries were prepared by immunoSEQ multiplex PCR; TCRdb keeps only in-frame clonotypes and omits some of them. The table shows tens of thousands of clones, with roughly four fifths occurring only once. This specimen was PBMCs, taken around atezolizumab (anti-PD-L1) treatment. These receptors came from a man aged 50-60 years with urothelial cancer.

The chain employs TRBV27 and TRBJ2-2; 8 bases line up with TRBD1. This CDR3 contains 15 residues. Germline V lookup: CDR1 MNHEY, CDR2 SMNVEV (reference sequence). J gave up 0 bases and V 7 bases, and 4 bases lay outside the gene matches. DNA of the CDR3: TGTGCCAGCAAAGGACAGGGAACGAACACCGGGGAGCTGTTTTTT. Translating gives CASKGQGTNTGELFF.

This clone turned up a few times. This chain links TRBV5-4 with TRBJ2-3, with no clear D. The V gene's germline CDR1 is SGHNT and CDR2 YYREEE (reference sequence). Trimming stripped 5 bases from V and 2 bases from J, with 9 bases between. The CDR3 is 13 amino acids. The CDR3 region has the DNA TGTGCCAGCAGGCCCTCCTACACAGATACGCAGTATTTT. Protein product: CASRPSYTDTQYF.

This clone has just a few counts. The V gene is TRBV2, the J gene TRBJ1-1, with 11 bases identical to TRBD1. Per the germline V gene, CDR1 is SNHLY and CDR2 is FYNNEI. The CDR3 is 15 residues long. Trimming took 7 bases from V and 8 from J; bases not matched to a gene: 12. CDR3 region: CASTWEGTGGREAFF. Here the CDR3 DNA reads TGTGCCAGCACCTGGGAGGGGACAGGGGGACGAGAAGCTTTCTTT.

V gene TRBV6-5 combines with J gene TRBJ2-1; no firm D call. Trimming cost V 0 bases and J 4 bases, with 4 bases left between them. Germline assignment: CDR1 MNHEY and CDR2 SVGAGI. This CDR3 spans 13 amino acids. In DNA form, the CDR3 reads TGTGCCAGCAGTTACTCGAGTTACAATGAGCAGTTCTTC. It yields the protein CASSYSSYNEQFF.

This clone is categorized as medium-sized (0.01 to 0.1%). This chain links TRBV4-2 with TRBJ2-3, with a tentative D call TRBD2 (5 bases). Germline V gives CDR1 LGHNA, CDR2 YNFKEQ. This CDR3 region has 15 residues. The ends were cut back, 4 bases at V and 4 bases at J, with 15 bases in the middle. Written as DNA, the CDR3 is TGTGCCAGCAGCCGGCAGCTCGGGGTGGCAGATACGCAGTATTTT. Translated, it gives CASSRQLGVADTQYF.

The J gene is TRBJ2-1, the V gene TRBV5-1, with D perhaps matching TRBD2 (5 bases). Germline V CDR1 and CDR2: SGHRS, YFSETQ. Trimming shortened V by 4 bases and J by 9 bases, and 17 bases separated the two germline ends. CDR3 length equals 14 residues. DNA of the CDR3: TGCGCCAGCAGCGCATACACTAGTTTGCGTGAGCAGTTCTTC. Protein: CASSAYTSLREQFF.

The V gene is TRBV9, the J gene TRBJ2-1; 8 bases match TRBD2. V lost 0 bases and J lost 3; bases outside the gene matches: 5. From germline, CDR1 is SGDLS and CDR2 YYNGEE. This CDR3 spans 16 amino acids. CDR3 protein: CASSVVASGFYNEQFF. The DNA for the CDR3 is TGTGCCAGCAGCGTAGTCGCTAGCGGGTTCTACAATGAGCAGTTCTTC.

This chain joins TRBV7-2 and TRBJ2-5; 11 nucleotides agree with TRBD2. The CDR3 is 16 amino acids. The V segment lost 4 bases and the J segment 5 bases; nucleotides outside the gene matches: 9. The germline CDR1 and CDR2 sequences are SGHTA and FQGNSA. The CDR3 sequence is CASSSGTSGPGETQYF. CDR3 coding DNA: TGTGCCAGCAGCTCTGGGACTAGCGGCCCGGGGGAGACCCAGTACTTC.

The chain employs TRBV19 and TRBJ2-1, with D tentatively TRBD1 (5 bases). Per the germline V gene, CDR1 is LNHDA and CDR2 is SQIVND (reference sequence). V was shortened by 3 bases and J by 3 bases, with 9 bases between the two germline ends. The CDR3 loop spans 14 amino acids. This CDR3 is CASSIYTGYNEQFF. The CDR3 DNA reads as TGTGCCAGTAGTATTTATACAGGCTACAATGAGCAGTTCTTC.

The sample holds a few counts of this clone. The genes are TRBV5-4 and TRBJ2-3, with 12 bases matching TRBD2. The CDR3 is 16 residues long. V shed 4 bases, J shed 1 base, and the junction held 4 bases outside the gene matches. CDR1 and CDR2 from the germline V gene are SGHNT and YYREEE (reference sequence). CDR3 region: CASSIRTSGGTDTQYF. CDR3 DNA: TGTGCCAGCAGCATTCGGACTAGCGGGGGCACAGATACGCAGTATTTT.

CDR3 nucleotide sequence: TGTGCCAGCAGTTACTCGAGGTCCTCTGAGCAGTTCTTC. Translated: CASSYSRSSEQFF. The chain links TRBV6-5 to TRBJ2-1; D is unclear. The CDR3 covers 13 residues. Trimming took 0 bases from V and 9 from J, leaving 9 bases between them. Per the germline V gene, CDR1 is MNHEY and CDR2 is SVGAGI.

The rearrangement joins TRBV11-2 to TRBJ2-5, with TRBD2 identical over 7 bases. In germline, CDR1 is SGHAT, CDR2 FQNNGV. The CDR3 is 15 amino acids. Trimming cost V 1 base and J 5 bases; bases outside gene matches: 7. The CDR3 nucleotides are TGTGCCAGCAGCTTAGGACTAGCTTGGGGGGAGACCCAGTACTTC. It yields the protein CASSLGLAWGETQYF.

This rearrangement joins TRBV5-1 to TRBJ1-1, with 8 positions matching TRBD1. Germline V gene sequence: CDR1 SGHRS, CDR2 YFSETQ. V dropped 5 bases and J dropped 2; count of bases not matched to a gene: 5. The CDR3 covers 14 residues. CDR3 in DNA: TGCGCCAGCAGTTGGGACAGGCTCAACACTGAAGCTTTCTTT. Translated, it gives CASSWDRLNTEAFF.

Worth noting for this clone: An end of the junction does not agree with germline; a read error may underlie this. This chain uses TRBV7-7 with TRBJ2-2; a weak D match, TRBD1 (5 bases). Germline lookup yields CDR1 SSHAT and CDR2 FNYEAQ (reference sequence). The length of the CDR3 is 17 residues. The CDR3 loop reads CASSLEVVAGNTGELFF. CDR3 bases: TGTGCTAGCAGCCTAGAGGTTGTGGCAGGGAATACCGGGGAGCTGTTTTTT.

The rearrangement uses TRBV5-1 and TRBJ2-2; D call uncertain. V was pared by 6 bases and J by 5 bases, with 5 bases between. Looked up from germline, CDR1 is SGHRS and CDR2 is YFSETQ. This CDR3 contains 11 residues. The CDR3 spells CASTMTGELFF. The CDR3, as DNA: TGCGCCAGCACCATGACCGGGGAGCTGTTTTTT. Full variable domain (outside the CDR3, taken from reference TRBV5-1 and TRBJ2-2): KAGVTQTPRYLIKTRGQQVTLSCSPISGHRSVSWYQQTPGQGLQFLFEYFSETQRNKGNFPGRFSGRQFSNSRSEMNVSTLELGDSALYLCASTMTGELFFGEGSRLTVL.

The rearrangement joins TRBV27 to TRBJ2-1; 8 nucleotides align to TRBD1. Germline loops: CDR1 MNHEY, CDR2 SMNVEV (reference sequence). V gave up 1 base and J gave up 2 bases; unmatched junction bases: 7. This CDR3 is 17 amino acids long. CDR3 nucleotides: TGTGCCAGCAGTTTATGGCCAGGGGGCGAAGCCTACAATGAGCAGTTCTTC. It codes for CASSLWPGGEAYNEQFF.

The V and J genes are TRBV5-1 and TRBJ2-1, with 8 bases matching TRBD2. The CDR3 has 15 amino acids. Germline assignment: CDR1 SGHRS and CDR2 YFSETQ. J gave up 0 bases and V 4 bases, and 3 bases lay outside the gene matches. CDR3: CASSVSGVSYNEQFF. The CDR3 DNA is TGCGCCAGCAGCGTTAGCGGGGTCTCCTACAATGAGCAGTTCTTC.

The chain uses TRBV5-1 and TRBJ1-3; 8 nucleotides agree with TRBD1. Germline loops: CDR1 SGHRS, CDR2 YFSETQ. J lost 0 bases, V lost 7 bases, and 3 bases had no gene match. The CDR3 extends over 14 amino acids. The CDR3 here is CASGTGGSGNTIYF. The CDR3 DNA reads as TGCGCCAGCGGAACAGGGGGCTCTGGAAACACCATATATTTT.

The J gene is TRBJ2-1, the V gene TRBV12-5; the match to TRBD2 covers 9 bases. CDR1 and CDR2 from the germline V gene are LGHNT and FRNRAP. V gave up 1 base and J gave up 3 bases; unmatched junction bases: 10. The CDR3 has 18 amino acids. The chain's CDR3 is CASGLGSSGRGGYNEQFF. The CDR3 DNA reads as TGTGCTAGTGGTTTGGGGTCCTCCGGGCGGGGGGGCTACAATGAGCAGTTCTTC.

This chain uses TRBV19 with TRBJ2-1; D unclear. The CDR3 is 14 amino acids. CDR1 LNHDA and CDR2 SQIVND come from the germline V gene (reference sequence). Between the trimmed V and J ends, which lost 3 bases and 0 bases, there was a span of 6 bases. CDR3 amino acids: CASSMLSSYNEQFF. As DNA, the CDR3 is TGTGCCAGTAGTATGCTGAGCTCCTACAATGAGCAGTTCTTC.